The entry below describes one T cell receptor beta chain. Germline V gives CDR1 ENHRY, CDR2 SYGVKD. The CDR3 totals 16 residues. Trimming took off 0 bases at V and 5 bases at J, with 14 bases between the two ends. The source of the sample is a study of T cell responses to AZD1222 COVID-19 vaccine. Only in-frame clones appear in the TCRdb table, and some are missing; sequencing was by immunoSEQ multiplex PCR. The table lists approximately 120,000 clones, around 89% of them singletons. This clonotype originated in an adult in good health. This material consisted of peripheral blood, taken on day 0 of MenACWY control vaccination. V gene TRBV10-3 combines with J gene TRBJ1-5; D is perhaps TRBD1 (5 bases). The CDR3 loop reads CAISESAPGTHQPQHF. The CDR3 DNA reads TGTGCCATCAGTGAGTCGGCCCCAGGGACCCATCAGCCCCAGCATTTT.